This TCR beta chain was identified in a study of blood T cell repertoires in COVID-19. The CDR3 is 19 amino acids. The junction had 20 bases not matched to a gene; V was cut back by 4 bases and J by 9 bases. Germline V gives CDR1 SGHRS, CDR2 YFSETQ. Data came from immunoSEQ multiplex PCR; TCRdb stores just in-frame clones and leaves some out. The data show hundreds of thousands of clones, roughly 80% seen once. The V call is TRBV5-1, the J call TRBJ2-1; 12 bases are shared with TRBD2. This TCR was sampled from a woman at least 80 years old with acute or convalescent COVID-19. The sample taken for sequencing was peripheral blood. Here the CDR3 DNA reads TGCGCCAGCAGCCGGACCGGAGCTGTAGGTTTGACTAGCGGGGGTGAGCAGTTCTTC. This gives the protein CASSRTGAVGLTSGGEQFF.